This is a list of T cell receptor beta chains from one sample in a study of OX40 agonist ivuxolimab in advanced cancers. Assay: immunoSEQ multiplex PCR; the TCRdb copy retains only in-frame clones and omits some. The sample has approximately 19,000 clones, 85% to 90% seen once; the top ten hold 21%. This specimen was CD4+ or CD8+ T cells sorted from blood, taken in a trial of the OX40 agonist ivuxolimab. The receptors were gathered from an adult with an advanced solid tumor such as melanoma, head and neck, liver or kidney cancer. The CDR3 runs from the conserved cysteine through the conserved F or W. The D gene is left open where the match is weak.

cdr3_aa: CASSPRQGSGELFF; cdr3_length: 14; d_call: TRBD1; v_call: TRBV9
cdr3_aa: CASSEYGQSPYGYTF; cdr3_length: 15; d_call: -; v_call: TRBV2
cdr3_aa: CASSTRPGTLRETQYF; cdr3_length: 16; d_call: -; v_call: TRBV11-2
cdr3_aa: CASSLVGDTGQPQHF; cdr3_length: 15; d_call: -; v_call: TRBV5-6
cdr3_aa: CATSGGRGGSYEQYF; cdr3_length: 15; d_call: -; v_call: TRBV5-1
cdr3_aa: CASSLVKRDRSSYEQYF; cdr3_length: 17; d_call: TRBD1; v_call: TRBV5-5
cdr3_aa: CASSHSPSRGFLYEQYF; cdr3_length: 17; d_call: -; v_call: TRBV19
cdr3_aa: CAIGTAFYEQYF; cdr3_length: 12; d_call: TRBD1; v_call: TRBV10-3
cdr3_aa: CASSLGYGRGDTQYF; cdr3_length: 15; d_call: -; v_call: TRBV28
cdr3_aa: CASGLQGQTDYNEQFF; cdr3_length: 16; d_call: -; v_call: TRBV12-5
cdr3_aa: CASSLGDYGYTF; cdr3_length: 12; d_call: -; v_call: TRBV11-1
cdr3_aa: CASSRGGDSPTNEKLFF; cdr3_length: 17; d_call: -; v_call: TRBV14
cdr3_aa: CAWIGQDSYEQYF; cdr3_length: 13; d_call: -; v_call: TRBV30
cdr3_aa: CASSKEDQHNEQFF; cdr3_length: 14; d_call: -; v_call: TRBV21-1
cdr3_aa: CASSPLAGTEAFF; cdr3_length: 13; d_call: -; v_call: TRBV7-3
cdr3_aa: CASSYGGTTETQYF; cdr3_length: 14; d_call: -; v_call: TRBV6-5
cdr3_aa: CASSDMASGGSDTQYF; cdr3_length: 16; d_call: TRBD2; v_call: TRBV6-4
cdr3_aa: CASSRKMAGGPYNEQFF; cdr3_length: 17; d_call: TRBD2; v_call: TRBV27
cdr3_aa: CAWSDLLNYGYTF; cdr3_length: 13; d_call: -; v_call: TRBV30
cdr3_aa: CSVWGTSGNTIYF; cdr3_length: 13; d_call: -; v_call: TRBV29-1
cdr3_aa: CASSPSSGSYEQYF; cdr3_length: 14; d_call: -; v_call: TRBV9
cdr3_aa: CASALDRYNEQFF; cdr3_length: 13; d_call: -; v_call: TRBV19
cdr3_aa: CASSVALADTQYF; cdr3_length: 13; d_call: -; v_call: TRBV9